This entry concerns a single TCR beta chain. This receptor's antigen is unknown. The record has no base qualities; no much larger clone is one base away. The method behind the library was the immunoSEQ multiplex PCR assay. What TCRdb holds here is the immuneACCESS table cut down to in-frame rearrangements. Part of the clones is not present; checked against another copy, under half of the missing clones reflect an unresolved V gene, and the others are unexplained. The sample data list 65,000 to 90,000 clones, and about 89% of these were observed just once. The ten biggest clones cover about 3.8% of the sample. The data were taken from a study of T cell changes during pregnancy in multiple sclerosis (dated by TCRdb to the late 2010s). About the full investigation: In women with multiple sclerosis, the researchers looked at how the T cell repertoire shifted as pregnancy progressed.

The germline V gene supplies CDR1 SGHDT and CDR2 YYEEEE. Unmatched junction bases come to 8, with V trimmed by 0 bases and J by 2 bases. The CDR3 contains 16 residues, cysteine and phenylalanine counted. The CDR3 DNA has 48 bases and is translated from base 1. This TCR derives from a female donor in good health, serving as a control in a pregnancy study. Some clones in this sample may be carry-over from other donors' samples. The sequence joins TRBV5-6 to TRBJ2-7; 7 middle bases align to TRBD2. Sequences were derived from PBMCs, sampled in the first trimester of pregnancy. The nucleotides are TGTGCCAGCAGCTTGGCCTCTGAGGGAGGGCCCTACGAGCAGTACTTC. It specifies CASSLASEGGPYEQYF. The variable domain in full, with residues beyond the CDR3 obtained from the reference TRBV5-6 and TRBJ2-7 genes, is DAGVTQSPTHLIKTRGQQVTLRCSPKSGHDTVSWYQQALGQGPQFIFQYYEEEERQRGNFPDRFSGHQFPNYSSELNVNALLLGDSALYLCASSLASEGGPYEQYFGPGTRLTVT.